Below, one TCR beta chain is given with its context. Per the original data handling: From reference gene primer amplification, estimates of nucleated cell counts were derived. Sequencing was performed with immunoSEQ multiplex PCR; in TCRdb, only in-frame clones are kept and a portion is missing. V and J calls and clone size are those listed in that table; D and trimming were worked out from the DNA. The sample lists around 100,000 clones, approximately 80% occurring once. Germline V lookup: CDR1 LGHNA, CDR2 YNFKEQ. With 0 bases removed from V and 8 bases from J, the gap between germline ends came to 19 bases. The length of the CDR3 is 16 residues. These data are taken from a study of blood T cell repertoires in COVID-19. Turning to the study itself: COVID-19 samples from acute and convalescent phases originated in the United States, Italy and Spain. PBMCs, B-cell-depleted T cells, or T cells provided the cDNA or gDNA that made up the material.

Material for sequencing was peripheral blood. The chain is built from TRBV4-2 and TRBJ1-2, with D possibly TRBD1 on 6 matching bases. This sequence originates from a woman older than 75 with active or convalescent COVID-19. The chain's CDR3 is CASSQDPIGGARGYTF. The CDR3 DNA follows: TGTGCCAGCAGCCAAGATCCGATTGGGGGGGCGAGGGGCTACACCTTC.